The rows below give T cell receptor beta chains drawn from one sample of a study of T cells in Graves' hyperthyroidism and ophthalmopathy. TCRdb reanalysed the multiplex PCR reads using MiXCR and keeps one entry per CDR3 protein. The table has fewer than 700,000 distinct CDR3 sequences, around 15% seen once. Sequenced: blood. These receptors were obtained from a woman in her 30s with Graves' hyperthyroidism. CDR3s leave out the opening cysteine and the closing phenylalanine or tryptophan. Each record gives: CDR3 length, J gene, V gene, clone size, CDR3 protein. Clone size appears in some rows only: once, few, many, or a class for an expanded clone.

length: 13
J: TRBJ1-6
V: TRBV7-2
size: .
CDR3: ASSLDRGGNSPLH

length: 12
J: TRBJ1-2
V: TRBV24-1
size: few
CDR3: ATSDTDTVDGYT

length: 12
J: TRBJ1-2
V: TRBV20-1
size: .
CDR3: SARIDRAYYGYT

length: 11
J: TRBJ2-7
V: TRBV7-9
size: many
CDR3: ASSTRDIYEQY

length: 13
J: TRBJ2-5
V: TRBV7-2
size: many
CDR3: ASSFLAGEEETQY

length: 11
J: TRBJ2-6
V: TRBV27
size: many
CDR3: ASSFGGANVLT

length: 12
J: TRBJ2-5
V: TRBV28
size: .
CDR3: ASSFTLEQETQY

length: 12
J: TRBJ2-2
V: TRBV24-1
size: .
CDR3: ATSLSFGAGELF

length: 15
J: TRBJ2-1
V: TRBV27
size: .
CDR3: ASSLPGRMSSYNEQF

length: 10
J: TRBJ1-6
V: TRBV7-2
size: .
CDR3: ASSLVGAPLH

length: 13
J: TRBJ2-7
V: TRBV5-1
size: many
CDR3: ASSSRDTRLGEQY

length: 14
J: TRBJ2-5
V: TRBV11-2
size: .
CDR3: ASSVHNPKLQETQY

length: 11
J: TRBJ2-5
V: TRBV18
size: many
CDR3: ASSTGDQETQY

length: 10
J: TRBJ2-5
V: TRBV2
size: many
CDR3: ASSADQETQY

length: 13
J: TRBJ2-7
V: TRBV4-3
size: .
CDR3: ASSQDYQGTYEQY